This passage covers 17 T cell receptor beta chains from one sample sequenced in a study of regulatory T cells in long-lasting Graves disease. Sample time point: newly diagnosed GD, antithyroid drugs for less than 3 months. PBMC RNA served as the TCR library source. Library construction for TCR beta used iRepertoire HTBI primers and Arm-PCR of CDR3 regions. Each CDR3 protein is one row after TCRdb ran MiXCR on the multiplex PCR reads. The table shows a few hundred thousand distinct CDR3 sequences, with approximately 16% occurring only once. These data also featured in a second study, about T cells in Graves' hyperthyroidism and ophthalmopathy.

The sequenced sample was peripheral blood mononuclear cells (PBMCs), obtained at new diagnosis, from a patient treated with antithyroid drugs. The receptors stem from a woman in her thirties or forties with Graves disease.

The J gene is TRBJ2-7, the V gene TRBV9, with D possibly TRBD1 on 6 matching bases. The CDR3 loop spans 15 amino acids. V was clipped by 2 bases and J by 3 bases, with 15 bases between them. Germline V gene data show CDR1 as SGDLS and CDR2 as YYNGEE. CDR3: CASSVEAGALYEQYF. CDR3 sequence (DNA): TGTGCCAGCAGCGTCGAGGCAGGGGCCCTCTACGAGCAGTACTTC.

This clonotype was seen ten or more times. The chain is built from TRBV7-6 and TRBJ2-2; TRBD2 might be the D (6 bases). V gave up 2 bases and J gave up 4 bases, with 8 bases separating them. Germline V gives CDR1 SGHVS, CDR2 FNYEAQ. This CDR3 comprises 14 residues. CDR3 DNA sequence: TGTGCCAGCAGCTTATCGGAGGGCACCGGGGAGCTGTTTTTT. Its protein is CASSLSEGTGELFF. Using reference TRBV7-6 and TRBJ2-2 for the parts outside the CDR3, the full variable domain is GAGVSQSPRYKVTKRGQDVALRCDPISGHVSLYWYRQALGQGPEFLTYFNYEAQQDKSGLPNDRFSAERPEGSISTLTIQRTEQRDSAMYRCASSLSEGTGELFFGEGSRLTVL.

There are many counts of this clonotype. V gene TRBV2 combines with J gene TRBJ2-2; no definite D call. Germline CDR1 reads SNHLY; CDR2 reads FYNNEI. The CDR3 spans 14 residues. Trimming took off 5 bases at V and 7 bases at J, with 14 bases between the two ends. The CDR3 loop is CASSSHQTVGELFF. As DNA, the CDR3 is TGTGCCAGCAGTTCACACCAGACCGTCGGGGAGCTGTTTTTT.

This clonotype has more than one count but fewer than ten. The rearrangement joins TRBV20-1 to TRBJ2-3, with 11 bases matching TRBD2. The CDR3 totals 14 residues. Trimming cost V 5 bases and J 4 bases; bases outside gene matches: 5. From germline, CDR1 is DFQATT and CDR2 SNEGSKA (reference sequence). Here the CDR3 reads CSAHRLAGSDTQYF. CDR3 DNA: TGCAGTGCTCACCGACTAGCGGGATCAGATACGCAGTATTTT.

This clonotype has more than one count but fewer than ten. This sequence joins TRBV12-5 and TRBJ2-3, with 11 bases lining up with TRBD2. Trimming at V came to 4 bases and at J to 4 bases, leaving 10 bases not matched to a gene. This CDR3 contains 17 residues. The V gene's germline CDR1 is LGHNT and CDR2 FRNRAP. CDR3 loop: CASGSNLLAGVPDTQYF. CDR3 in DNA: TGTGCTAGTGGTTCTAATCTACTAGCGGGAGTACCAGATACGCAGTATTTT.

This chain links TRBV9 with TRBJ1-2; D uncertain. The germline gives CDR1 SGDLS, CDR2 YYNGEE. The germline V and J ends were trimmed by 4 bases and 3 bases, with 22 bases remaining between them. The CDR3 is made up of 17 amino acids. The CDR3 coding sequence is TGTGCCAGCAGCACCTACACCCAGGTCTTTGTGGACTATGGCTACACCTTC. This gives the protein CASSTYTQVFVDYGYTF.

There are a few counts of this clonotype. The genes are TRBV11-3 and TRBJ2-3, with 8 bases that match TRBD1. CDR1 is SGHNT, CDR2 YENEEA, per germline. CDR3 length: 18 amino acids. V was pared by 6 bases and J by 2 bases, with 16 bases of the junction left unmatched. CDR3 region: CASRAGPSGGRYTDTQYF. Written as DNA, the CDR3 is TGTGCCAGCAGAGCCGGGCCTTCAGGGGGCCGGTACACAGATACGCAGTATTTT.

The sample holds many counts of this clonotype. The genes are TRBV6-2 or TRBV6-3 and TRBJ2-7; tentatively, D is TRBD1 or TRBD2 (6 bases each). The germline CDR1 and CDR2 sequences are MNHEY and SVGEGT. CDR3 length: 16 amino acids. The V end lost 2 bases, the J end lost 5 bases, and 19 bases lay between the germline ends. The CDR3 loop is CASSYTTGTGLNEQYF. The CDR3, as DNA: TGTGCCAGCAGTTACACGACAGGAACCGGACTAAACGAGCAGTACTTC.

This clonotype occurred many times. The rearrangement links TRBV2 to TRBJ1-1; D remains unclear. The V end lost 6 bases, the J end lost 7 bases, and 12 bases lay between the germline ends. Per germline, CDR1 SNHLY and CDR2 FYNNEI. This CDR3 comprises 12 residues. The CDR3, as DNA: TGTGCCAGCAGCGGGCCGCCGGTTGAAGCTTTCTTT. It specifies CASSGPPVEAFF.

This clonotype was counted many times. The V and J genes are TRBV10-3 and TRBJ2-7; no definite D call. The CDR3 is 15 amino acids. CDR1 is ENHRY, CDR2 SYGVKD, per germline. Trimming took off 0 bases at V and 0 bases at J, with 9 bases between the two ends. Here the CDR3 reads CAISESQTVSYEQYF. The CDR3 nucleotides read TGTGCCATCAGTGAGTCTCAGACGGTCTCCTACGAGCAGTACTTC.

This clonotype has a count of ten or more. This chain joins TRBV10-2 and TRBJ2-2; D remains unclear. The CDR3 contains 14 residues. The germline V gene has CDR1 WSHSY and CDR2 SAAADI. V was clipped by 4 bases and J by 4 bases, with 10 bases between them. In nucleotides, the CDR3 is TGCGCCAGCAGTGCGAGAGGATCCACCGGGGAGCTGTTTTTT. Its translation: CASSARGSTGELFF.

At least ten counts were recorded for this clonotype. This rearrangement joins TRBV19 to TRBJ1-6; D not certain. Trimming shortened V by 3 bases and J by 7 bases, and 10 bases separated the two germline ends. The CDR3 has 14 residues. Germline values: CDR1 LNHDA, CDR2 SQIVND (reference sequence). CDR3 sequence: CASSIEARNSPLHF. The CDR3 coding sequence is TGTGCCAGTAGTATCGAAGCCCGGAATTCACCCCTCCACTTT.

A note on this clonotype: A read error is possible here, since a much larger clone lies one base away. This chain connects TRBV13 to TRBJ2-2; D is possibly TRBD2 (6 bases). The germline gives CDR1 PRHDT, CDR2 FYEKMQ (reference sequence). The CDR3 totals 17 residues. CDR3 nucleotide sequence: TGTGCCAGCAGCTTAAGTCTCGAGGGTAGCGGTACCGGGGAGCTGCTTTTT. Its protein product is CASSLSLEGSGTGELLF.

This clonotype appeared many times. V usage is TRBV20-1 and J usage is TRBJ2-1; possible D gene TRBD2, 7 bases. Germline V lookup: CDR1 DFQATT, CDR2 SNEGSKA (reference sequence). The V gene lost 8 bases and the J gene lost 3 bases, with 17 bases spanning the gap. The CDR3 covers 14 residues. CDR3 region: CSRFRGAHYNEQFF. Here the CDR3 DNA reads TGCAGTCGCTTTCGGGGGGCCCACTACAATGAGCAGTTCTTC.

In this sample, this clonotype turned up many times. The V and J genes are TRBV18 and TRBJ2-7; perhaps D is TRBD1 or TRBD2 (5 bases each). The V gene lost 3 bases and the J gene lost 6 bases, with 15 bases spanning the gap. The CDR3 is 14 residues long. Looked up from germline, CDR1 is KGHSH and CDR2 is LQKENI. The CDR3 reads CASSPGAPSLEQYF. The DNA of the CDR3 is TGTGCCAGCTCACCCGGGGCCCCTTCCCTCGAGCAGTACTTC.

This chain links TRBV25-1 with TRBJ1-1, with a weak D call TRBD1 (5 bases). V gave up 8 bases and J gave up 8 bases, with 12 bases separating them. Germline V gene data show CDR1 as MGHDK and CDR2 as SYGVNS. This CDR3 is 11 amino acids long. The CDR3 loop reads CASHMGGEAFF. DNA of the CDR3: TGTGCCAGCCACATGGGGGGGGAAGCTTTCTTT. The entire variable domain, with the rest obtained from reference TRBV25-1 and TRBJ1-1, is as follows: EADIYQTPRYLVIGTGKKITLECSQTMGHDKMYWYQQDPGMELHLIHYSYGVNSTEKGDLSSESTVSRIRTEHFPLTLESARPSHTSQYLCASHMGGEAFFGQGTRLTVV.

This clonotype was picked up many times. This chain uses TRBV11-2 with TRBJ2-1; TRBD2 aligns across 7 bases. Germline V lookup: CDR1 SGHAT, CDR2 FQNNGV. This CDR3 comprises 15 residues. V lost 5 bases and J lost 3; bases outside the gene matches: 7. CDR3 sequence reads: CASSRRGGGYNEQFF. CDR3 nucleotides: TGTGCCAGCAGCCGCCGTGGCGGGGGCTACAATGAGCAGTTCTTC.